This T cell receptor beta chain was found in a study of OX40 agonist ivuxolimab in advanced cancers. Study information: Hepatocellular carcinoma, melanoma, renal cell or head and neck cancer occurred in dose-escalation patients. A partial response was reached by three patients: one with hepatocellular carcinoma and two with cutaneous melanoma.

This CDR3 is 17 amino acids long. Study conclusions and caveats: Certain nonresponders likewise exhibited a low normalized T-cell clonal expansion.

Method: immunoSEQ multiplex PCR; TCRdb's copy keeps in-frame clones and lacks some. This sample has tens of thousands of clones, with approximately 87% found just once. This clone is a singleton in its sample. Its antigen is still unknown. This TCR derives from an adult with an advanced solid tumor such as melanoma, head and neck, liver or kidney cancer. The chain employs TRBV21-1 and TRBJ1-3. TRBV21-1 is an annotated pseudogene. Source: CD4+ or CD8+ T cells sorted from blood, taken in a trial of the OX40 agonist ivuxolimab. The DNA of the CDR3 is TGTGCCAGCAGCAAAAGTAAGGGTCTCGGATCTGGAAACACCATATATTTT. This encodes CASSKSKGLGSGNTIYF.